This T cell receptor (beta chain) was recovered during a study of blood T cell repertoires in COVID-19. CDR1 and CDR2 from the germline V gene are SGHVS and FNYEAQ. The CDR3 has 13 residues. Trimming left V 2 bases short and J 9 bases short, with 11 bases between. Using immunoSEQ multiplex PCR, the repertoire was profiled, and TCRdb retains in-frame clones only, with some absent. In the table there are over 250,000 clones, approximately 85% of which are singletons. This sequence joins TRBV7-6 and TRBJ2-4; D is possibly TRBD1 (6 bases). Sequencing was carried out using peripheral blood. This receptor was obtained from a man in his fifties with active or convalescent COVID-19. The CDR3 DNA follows: TGTGCCAGCAGCTTAATGGACAGAGCCATTCAGTACTTC. It encodes CASSLMDRAIQYF.